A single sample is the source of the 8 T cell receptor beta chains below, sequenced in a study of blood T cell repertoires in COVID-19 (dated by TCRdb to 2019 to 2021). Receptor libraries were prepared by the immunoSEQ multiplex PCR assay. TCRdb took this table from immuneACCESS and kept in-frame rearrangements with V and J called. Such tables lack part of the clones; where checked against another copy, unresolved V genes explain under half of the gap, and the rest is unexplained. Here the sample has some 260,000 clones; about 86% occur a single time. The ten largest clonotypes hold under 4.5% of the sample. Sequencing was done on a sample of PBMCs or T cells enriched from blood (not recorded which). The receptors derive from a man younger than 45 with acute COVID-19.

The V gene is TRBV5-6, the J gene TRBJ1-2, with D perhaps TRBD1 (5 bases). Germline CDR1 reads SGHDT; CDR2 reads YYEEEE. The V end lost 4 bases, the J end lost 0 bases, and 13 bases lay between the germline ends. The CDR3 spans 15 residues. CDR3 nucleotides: TGTGCCAGCAGCGGGGGGACCGGAGCTAACTATGGCTACACCTTC. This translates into CASSGGTGANYGYTF.

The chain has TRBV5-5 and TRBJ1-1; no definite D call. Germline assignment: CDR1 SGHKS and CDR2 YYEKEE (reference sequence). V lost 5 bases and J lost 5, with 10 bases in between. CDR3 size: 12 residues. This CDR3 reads CASSYGRTEAFF. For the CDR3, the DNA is TGTGCCAGCAGTTACGGGAGGACTGAAGCTTTCTTT.

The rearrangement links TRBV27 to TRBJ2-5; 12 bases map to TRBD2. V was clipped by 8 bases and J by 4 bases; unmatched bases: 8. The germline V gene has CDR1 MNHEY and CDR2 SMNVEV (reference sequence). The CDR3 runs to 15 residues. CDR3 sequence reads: CASRAGTSGRETQYF. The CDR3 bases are TGTGCCAGCCGTGCCGGGACTAGCGGGCGAGAGACCCAGTACTTC.

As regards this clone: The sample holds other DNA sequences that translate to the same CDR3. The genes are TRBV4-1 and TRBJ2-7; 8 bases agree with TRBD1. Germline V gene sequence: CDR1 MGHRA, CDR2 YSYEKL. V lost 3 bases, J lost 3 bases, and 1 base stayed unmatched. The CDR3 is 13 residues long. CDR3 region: CASSQGTGYEQYV. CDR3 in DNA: TGCGCCAGCAGCCAGGGGACAGGCTACGAGCAGTACGTC.

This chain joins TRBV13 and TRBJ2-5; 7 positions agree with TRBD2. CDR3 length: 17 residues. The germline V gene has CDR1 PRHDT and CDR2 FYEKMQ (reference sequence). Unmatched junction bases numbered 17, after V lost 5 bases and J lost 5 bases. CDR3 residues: CASSPETSRSGEETQYF. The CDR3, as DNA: TGTGCCAGCAGCCCAGAGACTAGCCGGAGCGGAGAGGAGACCCAGTACTTC.

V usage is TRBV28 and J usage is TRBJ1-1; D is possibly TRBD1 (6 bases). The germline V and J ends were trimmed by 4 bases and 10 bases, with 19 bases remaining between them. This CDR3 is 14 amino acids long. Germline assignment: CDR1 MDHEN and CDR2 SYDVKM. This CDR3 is CASSSPPEVRGAFF. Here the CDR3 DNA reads TGTGCCAGCAGTTCCCCTCCGGAAGTCAGGGGAGCTTTCTTT.

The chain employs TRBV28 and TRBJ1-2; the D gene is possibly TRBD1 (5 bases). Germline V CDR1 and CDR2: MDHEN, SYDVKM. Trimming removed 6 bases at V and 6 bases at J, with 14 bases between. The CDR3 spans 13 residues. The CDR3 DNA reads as TGTGCCAGCAGCGCCGCAGGGATCCATGGCTACACCTTC. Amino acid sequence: CASSAAGIHGYTF.

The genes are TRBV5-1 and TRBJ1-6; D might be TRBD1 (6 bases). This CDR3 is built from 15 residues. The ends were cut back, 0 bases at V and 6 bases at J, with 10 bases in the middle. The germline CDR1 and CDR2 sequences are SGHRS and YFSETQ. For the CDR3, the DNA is TGCGCCAGCAGCTTGGAGGGGGACGCTAATTCACCCCTCCACTTT. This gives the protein CASSLEGDANSPLHF.